A single sample is the source of the 18 T cell receptor beta chains below, sequenced in a study of OX40 agonist ivuxolimab in advanced cancers. Some clones are missing from TCRdb's copy, which holds only in-frame ones; the method was immunoSEQ multiplex PCR. The sample yields 52,000 or so clones, approximately 94% seen once. Specimen: CD4+ or CD8+ T cells sorted from blood, collected in a trial of the OX40 agonist ivuxolimab. All receptors derive from an adult with an advanced solid tumor such as melanoma, head and neck, liver or kidney cancer.

This chain uses TRBV28 with TRBJ1-2; 9 nucleotides line up with TRBD1. Germline-derived CDR1 and CDR2 are MDHEN and SYDVKM. V was pared by 2 bases and J by 0 bases, with 7 bases of the junction left unmatched. The CDR3 runs 17 residues. The DNA of the CDR3 is TGTGCCAGCAGTTTAACGGGACAGGGTATTGCTAACTATGGCTACACCTTC. It codes for CASSLTGQGIANYGYTF.

V is TRBV6-1 and J is TRBJ1-2; 7 bases are shared with TRBD1. The junction had 8 bases not matched to a gene; V was cut back by 6 bases and J by 4 bases. The CDR3 totals 14 residues. In germline, CDR1 is MNHNS, CDR2 SASEGT. CDR3 amino acids: CASSRPGQLYGYTF. DNA of the CDR3: TGTGCCAGCAGCCGACCGGGACAGCTCTATGGCTACACCTTC.

This sequence joins TRBV6-5 and TRBJ1-4; D gene uncertain. This CDR3 comprises 16 residues. Germline CDR1 and CDR2: MNHEY and SVGAGI. Trimming took 0 bases from V and 0 from J, leaving 8 bases between them. The CDR3 sequence: CASSYSPPATNEKLFF. The CDR3 region has the DNA TGTGCCAGCAGTTACTCGCCCCCGGCAACTAATGAAAAACTGTTTTTT.

The rearrangement links TRBV2 to TRBJ2-5; 10 bases are a match to TRBD1. The DNA end favors TRBJ2-7, so the J call may be wrong. This CDR3 contains 14 residues. The germline V gene has CDR1 SNHLY and CDR2 FYNNEI. The CDR3 region is CASSSTGGRFEQYF. DNA of the CDR3: TGTGCCAGCTCTTCGACAGGGGGCCGATTCGAGCAGTACTTC.

This chain connects TRBV19 to TRBJ2-1; 10 bases agree with TRBD2. The ends lost 3 bases at V and 6 bases at J; junction bases unmatched: 2. Germline V CDR1 and CDR2: LNHDA, SQIVND (reference sequence). CDR3 length: 14 amino acids. This CDR3 reads CASSMSGRGNEQFF. Written as DNA, the CDR3 is TGTGCCAGTAGTATGAGCGGGAGGGGCAATGAGCAGTTCTTC.

The CDR3 nucleotides are TGTGCCAGCAGTTTGGACAGTTACGAGCAGTACTTC. Protein: CASSLDSYEQYF. The rearrangement joins TRBV28 to TRBJ2-7, with D possibly matching TRBD1 (6 bases). The germline gives CDR1 MDHEN, CDR2 SYDVKM. CDR3 size: 12 residues. V was pared by 3 bases and J by 4 bases, with 7 bases between.

J is TRBJ2-1 and V is TRBV27; TRBD2 matches at 13 bases. CDR3 length equals 17 residues. V was clipped by 6 bases and J by 7 bases; unmatched bases: 12. Looked up from germline, CDR1 is MNHEY and CDR2 is SMNVEV (reference sequence). The CDR3 region is CASSSLGLAGVLNEQFF. CDR3 DNA sequence: TGTGCCAGCAGCTCTCTCGGACTAGCGGGAGTTTTGAATGAGCAGTTCTTC.

V usage is TRBV6-6 and J usage is TRBJ1-1, with D possibly TRBD1 on 6 matching bases. CDR3 size: 14 residues. Germline CDR1 is MNHNY and CDR2 is SVGAGI (reference sequence). With 5 bases removed from V and 1 base from J, the gap between germline ends came to 11 bases. Here the CDR3 DNA reads TGTGCCAGCAGTCGAGGGGGATGGAACACTGAAGCTTTCTTT. It encodes CASSRGGWNTEAFF.

The chain employs TRBV28 and TRBJ1-2; a weak D match, TRBD1 (6 bases). Germline V gene lookup returns CDR1 MDHEN and CDR2 SYDVKM. V was shortened by 5 bases and J by 4 bases, with 14 bases between the two germline ends. The CDR3 has 14 residues. The CDR3 reads CASSGQLGSYGYTF. The CDR3 coding sequence is TGTGCCAGCAGTGGACAGTTGGGTTCCTATGGCTACACCTTC.

This rearrangement joins TRBV20-1 to TRBJ2-7, with D uncertain. Germline CDR1 reads DFQATT; CDR2 reads SNEGSKA (reference sequence). Trimming took off 6 bases at V and 10 bases at J, with 16 bases between the two ends. This CDR3 contains 11 residues. CDR3 sequence (DNA): TGCAGTGCAACCCCGGTGACCCCCCAGTACTTC. Translated, it gives CSATPVTPQYF.

This rearrangement joins TRBV4-1 to TRBJ2-1; 8 nucleotides match TRBD2. The CDR3 is 20 residues long. Germline V gene lookup returns CDR1 MGHRA and CDR2 YSYEKL. V shed 2 bases and J 1 base; nucleotides not matched to a gene: 16. This chain's CDR3 is CASSQPRTRPTSGSYNEQFF. The DNA of the CDR3 is TGCGCCAGCAGCCAACCCAGAACTCGCCCTACTAGCGGTTCCTACAATGAGCAGTTCTTC.

The V and J genes are TRBV4-3 and TRBJ1-2, with D maybe TRBD1 (6 bases). The CDR3 covers 16 residues. Germline-derived CDR1 and CDR2 are LGHNA and YSLEER. V dropped 0 bases and J dropped 3 bases, with 14 bases sitting between them. In DNA, the CDR3 is TGCGCCAGCAGCCAAGATGGAGGGGGAAACCACTATGGCTACACCTTC. This sequence encodes CASSQDGGGNHYGYTF.

This chain connects TRBV5-1 to TRBJ2-1, with 9 bases that match TRBD1. The junction had 3 bases not matched to a gene; V was cut back by 4 bases and J by 4 bases. Germline assignment: CDR1 SGHRS and CDR2 YFSETQ. The CDR3 has 14 residues. The CDR3 loop reads CASSTGGSYNEQFF. CDR3 bases: TGCGCCAGCAGCACAGGGGGCTCATACAATGAGCAGTTCTTC. Based on the CDR3 plus reference TRBV5-1 and TRBJ2-1, the full variable domain is KAGVTQTPRYLIKTRGQQVTLSCSPISGHRSVSWYQQTPGQGLQFLFEYFSETQRNKGNFPGRFSGRQFSNSRSEMNVSTLELGDSALYLCASSTGGSYNEQFFGPGTRLTVL.

This clone occurred once. The chain links TRBV27 to TRBJ1-2, with D possibly TRBD1 on 5 matching bases. The CDR3 contains 15 residues. Germline V gene sequence: CDR1 MNHEY, CDR2 SMNVEV (reference sequence). V lost 3 bases, J lost 5 bases, and 16 bases lay in between. CDR3 bases: TGTGCCAGCAGTTTCTCTGGACACCCTAGGTATGGCTACACCTTC. Encoded protein: CASSFSGHPRYGYTF.

The CDR3 loop is CSVESGQGGDEQYF. The CDR3, as DNA: TGCAGCGTTGAATCGGGACAGGGGGGAGACGAGCAGTACTTC. This chain joins TRBV29-1 and TRBJ2-7; 11 bases agree with TRBD1. V trimming: 2 bases; J trimming: 5 bases; junction bases outside the gene matches: 5. Germline CDR1 and CDR2: SQVTM and ANQGSEA. This CDR3 has 14 amino acids.

The chain has TRBV6-1 and TRBJ1-1; D not resolved. V was trimmed by 4 bases and J by 0 bases, leaving 12 bases between them. Germline CDR1 MNHNS, CDR2 SASEGT. CDR3 length: 15 amino acids. CDR3 sequence: CASSGDRDMNTEAFF. The CDR3 nucleotides read TGTGCCAGCAGTGGCGACCGAGACATGAACACTGAAGCTTTCTTT.

This rearrangement joins TRBV28 to TRBJ2-7, with a weak D call TRBD1 (6 bases). The germline V gene has CDR1 MDHEN and CDR2 SYDVKM. This CDR3 has 18 amino acids. Trimming took 3 bases from V and 0 from J, leaving 21 bases between them. This chain's CDR3 is CASSFLSGKDSDSYEQYF. The CDR3, as DNA: TGTGCCAGCAGTTTTCTCTCCGGGAAGGACAGCGACTCCTACGAGCAGTACTTC.

This rearrangement joins TRBV19 to TRBJ1-1; a weak D match, TRBD1 (5 bases). V gave up 8 bases and J gave up 1 base, with 14 bases separating them. This CDR3 contains 14 residues. CDR1 is LNHDA and CDR2 is SQIVND in the germline V gene (reference sequence). CDR3 nucleotides: TGTGCCAGTCTGGGGGTGGCATGGAACACTGAAGCTTTCTTT. Amino acid sequence: CASLGVAWNTEAFF.